The 28 T cell receptor beta chains given below trace back to one sample, sequenced in a study of T cell changes during pregnancy in multiple sclerosis. Only in-frame clones appear in the TCRdb table, and some are missing; sequencing was by immunoSEQ multiplex PCR. This sample has around 40,000 clones, with about 90% found just once. Sample: CD4+ T cells from peripheral blood mononuclear cells, taken in the second trimester of pregnancy. Receptors were obtained from a female donor in good health, enrolled as a control in a pregnancy study.

This clone was seen a single time. The rearrangement links TRBV5-1 to TRBJ2-3; TRBD2 agrees at 16 bases. The CDR3 loop spans 16 amino acids. Looked up from germline, CDR1 is SGHRS and CDR2 is YFSETQ. The V gene end was trimmed by 4 bases and the J gene end by 3 bases; junction bases not matched to a gene: 2. CDR3 residues: CASSLGLAGGTDTQYF. The CDR3 DNA sequence: TGCGCCAGCAGCCTGGGACTAGCGGGAGGGACAGATACGCAGTATTTT.

In this sample, this clone turned up once. The chain combines TRBV6-5 with TRBJ2-7; D uncertain. The CDR3 covers 14 residues. Trimming shortened V by 3 bases and J by 3 bases, and 12 bases separated the two germline ends. Germline CDR1 reads MNHEY; CDR2 reads SVGAGI. DNA for the CDR3: TGTGCCAGCAGTTATCGTAACAGCCACTACGAGCAGTACTTC. Translating it yields CASSYRNSHYEQYF.

The genes are TRBV28 and TRBJ1-1; 8 nucleotides line up with TRBD1. Trimming took 5 bases from V and 5 from J; bases not matched to a gene: 10. CDR1 MDHEN and CDR2 SYDVKM come from the germline V gene. The CDR3 spans 15 residues. The CDR3 sequence is CASSPPPGQETEAFF. The CDR3 DNA sequence: TGTGCCAGCAGTCCCCCTCCGGGACAGGAGACTGAAGCTTTCTTT.

This clone was detected only once. The chain employs TRBV12-5 and TRBJ1-2, with D unresolved. The CDR3 spans 16 residues. The V end lost 0 bases, the J end lost 2 bases, and 13 bases lay between the germline ends. Germline assignment: CDR1 LGHNT and CDR2 FRNRAP. DNA of the CDR3: TGTGCTAGTGGTTTGGTACCCTCTGGAGGGAACTATGGCTACACCTTC. Its protein is CASGLVPSGGNYGYTF.

The count of this clone is one. The V and J genes are TRBV9 and TRBJ1-6; the D is unclear. From germline, CDR1 is SGDLS and CDR2 YYNGEE. The CDR3 runs to 15 residues. Trimming removed 2 bases from V and 0 bases from J, with 6 bases in between. The CDR3 bases are TGTGCCAGCAGCGTCTCCAGCTCCTATAATTCACCCCTCCACTTT. It yields the protein CASSVSSSYNSPLHF.

The V and J genes are TRBV7-2 and TRBJ2-2; 13 positions agree with TRBD2. The CDR3 has 18 amino acids. The germline gives CDR1 SGHTA, CDR2 FQGNSA. V shed 5 bases, J shed 5 bases, and the junction held 11 bases outside the gene matches. CDR3 loop: CASSPGLAGAFGTGELFF. The CDR3, as DNA: TGTGCCAGCAGCCCCGGACTAGCGGGAGCGTTTGGGACCGGGGAGCTGTTTTTT.

The gene calls are TRBV5-4 and TRBJ2-1; TRBD2 matches at 9 bases. Germline trimming cut 0 bases from V and 0 bases from J; bases unmatched to any gene: 7. CDR3 length: 18 amino acids. Germline loops: CDR1 SGHNT, CDR2 YYREEE (reference sequence). CDR3 coding DNA: TGTGCCAGCAGCTTGGGGCCGGGACTAGCTAGCTCCTACAATGAGCAGTTCTTC. This codes for CASSLGPGLASSYNEQFF.

The V gene is TRBV7-2, the J gene TRBJ2-1, with 8 bases lining up with TRBD2. Germline V gives CDR1 SGHTA, CDR2 FQGNSA. CDR3 length equals 15 residues. V dropped 5 bases and J dropped 0; count of bases not matched to a gene: 3. The CDR3 nucleotides are TGTGCCAGCAGCATTAGCGGGATCTCCTACAATGAGCAGTTCTTC. It yields the protein CASSISGISYNEQFF.

The rearrangement links TRBV5-1 to TRBJ2-5; 12 bases align to TRBD1. The CDR3 has 16 residues. CDR1 is SGHRS and CDR2 is YFSETQ in the germline V gene. V lost 4 bases to trimming and J lost 3 bases; unmatched junction nucleotides: 7. The CDR3 sequence: CASSEGTGGAEETQYF. CDR3 DNA sequence: TGCGCCAGCAGCGAAGGGACAGGGGGCGCAGAAGAGACCCAGTACTTC.

V gene TRBV20-1 combines with J gene TRBJ1-2; D is ambiguous. The V end was cut by 0 bases, the J end by 8 bases, with 7 bases between. CDR3 size: 11 residues. Germline loops: CDR1 DFQATT, CDR2 SNEGSKA (reference sequence). CDR3 coding DNA: TGCAGTGCTAGAGACACCGAGGGCTACACCTTC. It yields the protein CSARDTEGYTF.

The genes are TRBV4-3 and TRBJ2-1, with a possible D match to TRBD2 (5 bases). Trimming pared 0 bases from V and 4 bases from J, leaving 16 bases between. Germline V gene sequence: CDR1 LGHNA, CDR2 YSLEER. There are 17 residues in the CDR3. The CDR3 reads CASSQDPAASRYNEQFF. The CDR3 coding sequence is TGCGCCAGCAGCCAAGATCCAGCGGCTAGCAGGTACAATGAGCAGTTCTTC.

This clone was seen once. The chain links TRBV28 to TRBJ1-1; possibly TRBD1 for D (5 bases). The CDR3 length is 15 residues. Trimming shortened V by 6 bases and J by 6 bases, and 20 bases separated the two germline ends. Germline lookup yields CDR1 MDHEN and CDR2 SYDVKM. The CDR3: CASRETVGGWSEAFF. In DNA form, the CDR3 reads TGTGCCAGCAGGGAGACAGTCGGTGGGTGGTCTGAAGCTTTCTTT.

V gene TRBV11-2 combines with J gene TRBJ2-7; D is unresolved. V was clipped by 5 bases and J by 0 bases, with 11 bases between them. The germline V gene encodes CDR1 SGHAT and CDR2 FQNNGV. This CDR3 is 14 amino acids long. The CDR3 sequence is CASSELWSSYEQYF. The CDR3 nucleotides read TGTGCCAGCAGCGAGCTATGGAGCTCCTACGAGCAGTACTTC.

The chain employs TRBV2 and TRBJ1-1; D remains ambiguous. Germline V CDR1 and CDR2: SNHLY, FYNNEI. The V end was cut by 3 bases, the J end by 14 bases, with 16 bases between. The CDR3 contains 12 residues. In DNA form, the CDR3 reads TGTGCCAGCAGTGATGATTTACCCGAGCGATTCTTT. Amino acid sequence: CASSDDLPERFF. Variable domain in full (rest from reference TRBV2 and TRBJ1-1): EPEVTQTPSHQVTQMGQEVILRCVPISNHLYFYWYRQILGQKVEFLVSFYNNEISEKSEIFDDQFSVERPDGSNFTLKIRSTKLEDSAMYFCASSDDLPERFFGQGTRLTVV.

This chain joins TRBV19 and TRBJ2-3; TRBD1 aligns across 11 bases. The CDR3 has 16 residues. V gave up 5 bases and J gave up 5 bases; unmatched junction bases: 9. CDR1 LNHDA and CDR2 SQIVND come from the germline V gene (reference sequence). This CDR3 reads CASSPRDRGKGDTQYF. As DNA, the CDR3 is TGTGCCAGTAGTCCCCGGGACAGGGGGAAGGGAGATACGCAGTATTTT.

J is TRBJ1-4 and V is TRBV6-6; no definite D call. Trimming removed 10 bases from V and 3 bases from J, with 15 bases in between. CDR1 MNHNY and CDR2 SVGAGI come from the germline V gene (reference sequence). The CDR3 length is 14 residues. CDR3 bases: TGTGCCACTCGGGAGGAGGCGGCTAATGAAAAACTGTTTTTT. Translation: CATREEAANEKLFF.

The V gene is TRBV19, the J gene TRBJ1-4, with 7 nucleotides matching TRBD1. The J segment lost 4 bases and the V segment lost 3 bases, leaving 17 bases of the junction unmatched. Germline CDR1 reads LNHDA; CDR2 reads SQIVND (reference sequence). The CDR3 consists of 19 residues. CDR3 sequence reads: CASSIGGLTGKGVNEKLFF. Written as DNA, the CDR3 is TGTGCCAGTAGTATTGGAGGATTGACAGGGAAAGGAGTTAATGAAAAACTGTTTTTT.

The rearrangement uses TRBV28 and TRBJ1-1; D call uncertain. The ends were cut back, 2 bases at V and 0 bases at J, with 4 bases in the middle. Germline CDR1 is MDHEN and CDR2 is SYDVKM. This CDR3 is built from 13 residues. The CDR3 DNA sequence: TGTGCCAGCAGTTTAGACTTGAACACTGAAGCTTTCTTT. The encoded protein is CASSLDLNTEAFF.

The CDR3 DNA is TGTGCCAGCAGTCTAATTCCAGGGAACACTGAAGCTTTCTTT. Protein: CASSLIPGNTEAFF. The rearrangement uses TRBV28 and TRBJ1-1; D gene uncertain. Trimming removed 5 bases from V and 1 base from J, with 11 bases in between. The CDR3 is 14 residues long. CDR1 MDHEN and CDR2 SYDVKM come from the germline V gene.

The V gene is TRBV18, the J gene TRBJ1-1; possible D gene TRBD1, 6 bases. Looked up from germline, CDR1 is KGHSH and CDR2 is LQKENI. This CDR3 is 14 amino acids long. V lost 5 bases and J 2 bases, leaving 12 bases between the germline ends. CDR3 in amino acids: CASSFGQRNTEAFF. The CDR3 DNA reads as TGTGCCAGCTCATTCGGACAGAGAAACACTGAAGCTTTCTTT.

The V and J genes are TRBV5-4 and TRBJ2-5; 8 nucleotides match TRBD1. Germline-derived CDR1 and CDR2 are SGHNT and YYREEE (reference sequence). This CDR3 contains 13 residues. The junction had 3 bases not matched to a gene; V was cut back by 4 bases and J by 4 bases. For the CDR3, the DNA is TGTGCCAGCAGCCCGGACAGGGTAGAGACCCAGTACTTC. Its translation: CASSPDRVETQYF.

This clone has only one observation. V usage is TRBV7-2 and J usage is TRBJ1-1; 8 nucleotides agree with TRBD1. Germline trimming cut 5 bases from V and 4 bases from J; bases unmatched to any gene: 9. The length of the CDR3 is 15 residues. Per the germline V gene, CDR1 is SGHTA and CDR2 is FQGNSA. CDR3 nucleotide sequence: TGTGCCAGCAGCATAGGACAGGGATCGGGCACTGAAGCTTTCTTT. It translates to CASSIGQGSGTEAFF.

V gene TRBV15 combines with J gene TRBJ2-7; 9 bases line up with TRBD2. Trimming at V came to 3 bases and at J to 2 bases, leaving 2 bases not matched to a gene. The V gene's germline CDR1 is LNHNV and CDR2 YYDKDF (reference sequence). This CDR3 spans 14 amino acids. The CDR3 sequence: CATSRGLAPYEQYF. The CDR3 DNA reads as TGTGCCACCAGCAGGGGACTAGCTCCCTACGAGCAGTACTTC.

The chain is built from TRBV29-1 and TRBJ2-7; D may be TRBD1 (5 bases). Germline V gene lookup returns CDR1 SQVTM and CDR2 ANQGSEA. V was cut by 4 bases and J by 4 bases, with 14 bases left in between. This CDR3 contains 13 residues. The CDR3 region is CSVVKRGGYEQYF. The CDR3 DNA reads TGCAGCGTTGTCAAAAGGGGTGGGTACGAGCAGTACTTC.

The chain combines TRBV5-1 with TRBJ2-3, with 12 bases aligning to TRBD2. The J segment lost 4 bases and the V segment lost 2 bases, leaving 5 bases of the junction unmatched. The CDR3 is 16 residues long. Germline loops: CDR1 SGHRS, CDR2 YFSETQ. The CDR3 loop is CASSFRTSGIADTQYF. For the CDR3, the DNA is TGCGCCAGCAGCTTCCGGACTAGCGGGATAGCAGATACGCAGTATTTT.

The chain carries TRBV5-1 and TRBJ2-7; weak D call: TRBD1 (6 bases). Germline lookup yields CDR1 SGHRS and CDR2 YFSETQ. The CDR3 is 13 amino acids. V lost 4 bases and J 2 bases, leaving 10 bases between the germline ends. As DNA, the CDR3 is TGCGCCAGCAGCCCCCAGGGGACCTACGAGCAGTACTTC. It translates to CASSPQGTYEQYF. The variable domain in full, completed from reference TRBV5-1 and TRBJ2-7, reads KAGVTQTPRYLIKTRGQQVTLSCSPISGHRSVSWYQQTPGQGLQFLFEYFSETQRNKGNFPGRFSGRQFSNSRSEMNVSTLELGDSALYLCASSPQGTYEQYFGPGTRLTVT.

V and J are TRBV2 and TRBJ2-1; D unclear. The CDR3 covers 13 residues. Germline V gene sequence: CDR1 SNHLY, CDR2 FYNNEI. V was trimmed by 7 bases and J by 2 bases, leaving 9 bases between them. The CDR3 coding sequence is TGTGCCAGCACGATACTCGCCTACAATGAGCAGTTCTTC. It specifies CASTILAYNEQFF.

The J gene is TRBJ2-5, the V gene TRBV11-3; D perhaps matches TRBD2 (6 bases). CDR1 is SGHNT and CDR2 is YENEEA in the germline V gene. This CDR3 has 14 amino acids. V was pared by 5 bases and J by 0 bases, with 10 bases between. DNA of the CDR3: TGTGCCAGCAGCCCCAGACTAGACCAAGAGACCCAGTACTTC. Residues: CASSPRLDQETQYF. The full variable domain, with the rest looked up from reference TRBV11-3 and TRBJ2-5, is EAGVVQSPRYKIIEKKQPVAFWCNPISGHNTLYWYLQNLGQGPELLIRYENEEAVDDSQLPKDRFSAERLKGVDSTLKIQPAELGDSAVYLCASSPRLDQETQYFGPGTRLLVL.